What follows is one T cell receptor beta chain and its context. The antigen remains unidentified. TCRdb's copy holds only in-frame clones and misses some; the assay was immunoSEQ multiplex PCR. Of about 150,000 clones listed, just over 90% were seen once; the top ten hold about 8.6%. The sample belongs to a study of T cell responses to AZD1222 COVID-19 vaccine. Germline assignment: CDR1 SEHNR and CDR2 FQNEAQ (reference sequence). V dropped 5 bases and J dropped 7; count of bases not matched to a gene: 6. This CDR3 is 13 amino acids long. General study points: Spike-specific TCR breadth and depth rose after two AZD1222 doses. White British ancestry dominated among donors, who included more females, and clonal diversity was possibly underestimated.

The V call is TRBV7-9, the J call TRBJ1-1, with 8 bases matching TRBD1. This sequence was found in an adult in good health. This material consisted of peripheral blood, taken on day 0 of AZD1222 vaccination. CDR3 sequence: CASSHRTGLEAFF. In DNA, the CDR3 is TGTGCCAGCAGCCACAGGACAGGGCTTGAAGCTTTCTTT.